This TCR beta chain was captured by sequencing in a study of cytomegalovirus exposure and HLA in healthy donors. Study-wide findings and caveats: According to reports, the classifier identified cytomegalovirus status with high specificity and sensitivity. Presence/absence analyses assumed roughly uniform sequencing depth across donors.

The PCR used 60 Vbeta and 13 Jbeta primers. Profiling relied on immunoSEQ multiplex PCR, and the TCRdb table lists in-frame clones only, not all of them. The table records around 90,000 clones, less than 70% of them present only once. In regard to this clone: Antigen unknown.

The V gene lost 8 bases and the J gene lost 7 bases, with 15 bases spanning the gap. The CDR3 is 14 amino acids. The germline V gene encodes CDR1 SNHLY and CDR2 FYNNEI. The sample consisted of PBMCs. The chain recombines TRBV2 with TRBJ1-6; D possibly corresponds to TRBD1 (5 bases). The sequence was collected from a human donor in good health. The CDR3 protein is CASLAAGRNSPLHF. The CDR3 DNA follows: TGTGCCAGCCTAGCGGCAGGGCGGAATTCACCCCTCCACTTT.